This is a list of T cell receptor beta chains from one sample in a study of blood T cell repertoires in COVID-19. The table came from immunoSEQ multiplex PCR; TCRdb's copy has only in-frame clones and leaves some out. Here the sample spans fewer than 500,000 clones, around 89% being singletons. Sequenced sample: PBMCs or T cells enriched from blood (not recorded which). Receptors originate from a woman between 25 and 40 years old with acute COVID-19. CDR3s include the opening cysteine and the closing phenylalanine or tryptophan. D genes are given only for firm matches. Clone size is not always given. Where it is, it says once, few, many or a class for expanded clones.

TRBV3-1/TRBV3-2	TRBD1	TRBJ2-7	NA	CASSYRGLNEQYF	TGTGCCAGCAGCTACAGGGGGCTAAACGAGCAGTACTTC
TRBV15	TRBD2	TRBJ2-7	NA	CATSRRGLAYEQYF	TGTGCCACCAGCAGACGGGGACTAGCCTACGAGCAGTACTTC
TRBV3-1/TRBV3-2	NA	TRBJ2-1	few	CASSQGARVSSANEQFF	TGTGCCAGCAGCCAAGGGGCCAGGGTAAGTAGTGCGAATGAGCAGTTCTTC
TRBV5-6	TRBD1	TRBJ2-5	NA	CASSPRDRVFPQETQYF	TGTGCCAGCAGCCCGCGGGACAGGGTCTTCCCTCAAGAGACCCAGTACTTC
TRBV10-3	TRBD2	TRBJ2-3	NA	CAMGLGGTSENPGTDTQYF	TGTGCCATGGGGTTAGGAGGGACTAGCGAGAACCCTGGCACAGATACGCAGTATTTT
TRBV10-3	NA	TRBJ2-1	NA	CAISELPSGGTEWDNEQFF	TGTGCCATCAGTGAGTTACCGTCTGGGGGGACGGAGTGGGACAATGAGCAGTTCTTC
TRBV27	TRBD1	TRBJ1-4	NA	CASSYRGLYEKLFF	TGTGCCAGCAGTTACAGGGGGCTCTATGAAAAACTGTTTTTT
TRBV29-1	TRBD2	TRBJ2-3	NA	CSVYGGGNKQYF	TGCAGCGTCTACGGCGGGGGTAATAAACAGTATTTT
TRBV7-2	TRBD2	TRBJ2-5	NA	CASSPLGRGLVWGQTQYF	TGTGCCAGCAGCCCACTAGGACGGGGACTAGTTTGGGGGCAGACCCAGTACTTC
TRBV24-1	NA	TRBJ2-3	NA	CATSDPPPAGGTDTQYF	TGTGCCACCAGTGATCCCCCCCCAGCCGGGGGCACAGATACGCAGTATTTT
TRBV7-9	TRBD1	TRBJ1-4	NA	CASSLQGATNEKLFF	TGTGCCAGCAGCTTGCAGGGGGCAACTAATGAAAAACTGTTTTTT
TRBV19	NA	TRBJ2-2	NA	CASTPGGAQNTGELFF	TGTGCCAGTACCCCTGGGGGGGCCCAGAACACCGGGGAGCTGTTTTTT
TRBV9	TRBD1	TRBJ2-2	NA	CASSPRGTETTGELFF	TGTGCCAGCAGCCCCAGGGGGACCGAAACCACCGGGGAGCTGTTTTTT
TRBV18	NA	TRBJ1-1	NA	CASSSGQTMNTEAFF	TGTGCCAGCTCCTCGGGACAAACGATGAACACTGAAGCTTTCTTT
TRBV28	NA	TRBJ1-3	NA	CASSSLGAGSLNTIYF	TGTGCCAGCAGTTCCCTGGGCGCGGGGAGTTTAAACACCATATATTTT
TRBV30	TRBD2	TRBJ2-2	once	CAWSHTTPAGVGELFF	TGTGCCTGGAGTCACACGACTCCAGCGGGGGTGGGGGAGCTGTTTTTT
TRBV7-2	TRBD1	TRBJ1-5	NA	CASSQDRVYQPQHF	TGTGCCAGCAGTCAGGACAGGGTGTATCAGCCCCAGCATTTT
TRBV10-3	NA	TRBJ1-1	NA	CAISAVSMNTEAFF	TGTGCCATCAGTGCGGTATCTATGAACACTGAAGCTTTCTTT
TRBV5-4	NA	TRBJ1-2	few	CASSLVSGVRTGYTF	TGTGCCAGCAGCTTGGTATCCGGGGTTAGGACGGGCTACACCTTC
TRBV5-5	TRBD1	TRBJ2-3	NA	CASSLLGTGESTDTQYF	TGTGCCAGCAGCTTGTTGGGTACAGGGGAGAGCACAGATACGCAGTATTTT
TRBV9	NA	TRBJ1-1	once	CASSPLGRATEAFF	TGTGCCAGCAGCCCTTTGGGCAGGGCGACTGAAGCTTTCTTT
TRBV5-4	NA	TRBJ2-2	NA	CASMEGGTGELFF	TGTGCCAGCATGGAGGGGGGGACCGGGGAGCTGTTTTTT
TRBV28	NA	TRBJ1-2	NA	CATDSTGKYGYTF	TGTGCCACAGATTCCACAGGGAAATATGGCTACACCTTC
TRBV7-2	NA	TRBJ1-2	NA	CASSLSRDYGYTF	TGTGCCAGCAGCTTATCTCGGGACTATGGCTACACCTTC
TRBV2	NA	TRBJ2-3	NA	CASSVVTDTQYF	TGTGCCAGCAGTGTAGTCACAGATACGCAGTATTTT
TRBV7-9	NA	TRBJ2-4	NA	CASSLSLELAKNIQYF	TGTGCCAGCAGCTTATCCCTTGAGCTAGCCAAAAACATTCAGTACTTC
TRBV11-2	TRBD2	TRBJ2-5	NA	CASSLAPGGGGLQETQYF	TGTGCCAGCAGCTTAGCCCCCGGCGGGGGGGGCCTCCAAGAGACCCAGTACTTC
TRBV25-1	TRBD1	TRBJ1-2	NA	CASSEPDRGVGYTF	TGTGCCAGCAGTGAACCGGACAGGGGAGTAGGCTACACCTTC
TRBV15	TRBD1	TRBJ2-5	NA	CATSRVGGQGMETQYF	TGTGCCACCAGCAGAGTCGGCGGACAGGGTATGGAGACCCAGTACTTC
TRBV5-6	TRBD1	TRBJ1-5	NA	CASSKLTGDSNQPQHF	TGTGCCAGCAGCAAATTAACAGGGGATAGCAATCAGCCCCAGCATTTT